This is a list of T cell receptor beta chains from one sample in a study of blood T cell repertoires in COVID-19. Method: immunoSEQ multiplex PCR; TCRdb's copy keeps in-frame clones and lacks some. The sample consists of under 130,000 clones, approximately 89% of them appearing once. Sequencing used peripheral blood. These receptor sequences come from a woman aged 80 or over in a cohort sampled during active COVID-19. Both conserved end residues are part of each CDR3. Fields, in order: J gene, V gene, clone size, D gene, CDR3 DNA, CDR3 protein. A D gene is named only where the DNA matches it firmly. Rows give clone size only sometimes, using once, few, many, or a class for an expanded clone.

>TRBJ1-6|TRBV15|once|NA
TGTGCCACCAGCAGAGATAGTAATTCACCCCTCCACTTT
CATSRDSNSPLHF
>TRBJ1-1|TRBV9|NA|TRBD1
TGTGCCAGCAGCACCGGACAGGGGGAGTTTTATGAAGCTTTCTTT
CASSTGQGEFYEAFF
>TRBJ2-1|TRBV5-8|NA|TRBD2
TGTGCCAGAAAGACTAGCGGGAGGGGGAATGAGCAGTTCTTC
CARKTSGRGNEQFF
>TRBJ2-7|TRBV5-1|once|TRBD1
TGCGCCAGCAGCTCTTCCGGGACAGGGGCCTACGAGCAGTACTTC
CASSSSGTGAYEQYF
>TRBJ1-2|TRBV6-5|once|NA
TGTGCCAGCAGTTTTCAGGGGCAACCTAACTATGGCTACACCTTC
CASSFQGQPNYGYTF
>TRBJ2-3|TRBV27|NA|NA
TGTGCCAGCAGTTTAAATCCAGGGGTAAACACAGATACGCAGTATTTT
CASSLNPGVNTDTQYF
>TRBJ1-6|TRBV12-3/TRBV12-4|once|NA
TGTGCCACCGGGCAGGGGATGGGTTCACCCCTCCACTTT
CATGQGMGSPLHF
>TRBJ2-3|TRBV28|NA|TRBD1
TGTGCCAGCAGTACTCCGGGACAGGGAGTTTCAGATACGCAGTATTTT
CASSTPGQGVSDTQYF
>TRBJ1-4|TRBV11-2|NA|NA
TGTGCCAGCAGCTTAGTCTCCGAAAAACTGTTTTTT
CASSLVSEKLFF
>TRBJ2-3|TRBV11-2|NA|TRBD1
TGTGCCAGCAGCTTAGGAGGGGGCCCAGATACGCAGTATTTT
CASSLGGGPDTQYF
>TRBJ2-7|TRBV5-1|NA|NA
TGCGCCAGCAGCATCAACAGGGATGAAATCTACGAGCAGTACTTC
CASSINRDEIYEQYF
>TRBJ1-2|TRBV7-3|few|TRBD1
TGTGCCAGCAGCCACCCGGACAGGGCCTATGGCTACACCTTC
CASSHPDRAYGYTF
>TRBJ1-6|TRBV6-1|NA|NA
TGTGCCAGCAGTGAACAGGGCGATTCACCCCTCCACTTT
CASSEQGDSPLHF
>TRBJ2-5|TRBV30|NA|NA
TGTGCCTGGAGTGTACGCCGGCAAGAGACCCAGTACTTC
CAWSVRRQETQYF
>TRBJ2-7|TRBV6-5|NA|NA
TGTGCCAGCAGTATGAACAATGGGCAGTACTTC
CASSMNNGQYF
>TRBJ1-5|TRBV6-5|NA|NA
TGTGCCAGCAGTTGGACAGCAACTAGCAATCAGCCCCAGCATTTT
CASSWTATSNQPQHF
>TRBJ2-6|TRBV19|NA|NA
TGTGCCAGTAGTATTCCTCCTGGGGCCAACGTCCTGACTTTC
CASSIPPGANVLTF
>TRBJ2-2|TRBV5-8|NA|NA
TGTGCCAGCAGCTTGGGCGGCAGGGGACGAAACACCGGGGAGCTGTTTTTT
CASSLGGRGRNTGELFF
>TRBJ2-1|TRBV4-2|NA|TRBD2
TGTGCCAGCAGCCCTCTAGCGGGGGGGTACAATGAGCAGTTCTTC
CASSPLAGGYNEQFF
>TRBJ2-5|TRBV23-1|NA|TRBD1
TGCGCCAGCAGTCAATACTGGGCCTGGACAGGGAGACAAGAGACCCAGTACTTC
CASSQYWAWTGRQETQYF
>TRBJ1-5|TRBV6-2/TRBV6-3|NA|NA
TGTGCCAGCAGTTCCCAGGGTGATCAGCCCCAGCATTTT
CASSSQGDQPQHF
>TRBJ2-1|TRBV1|NA|NA
TGCACCAGCAGCCAAGATTTAAGGAGGTACAATGAGCAGTTCTTC
CTSSQDLRRYNEQFF
>TRBJ2-2|TRBV5-1|NA|TRBD2
TGCGCCAGCAGCTGGGCGGGGGGCACTAGCGGGGCGAACACCGGGGAGCTGTTTTTT
CASSWAGGTSGANTGELFF
>TRBJ2-1|TRBV9|once|NA
TGTGCCAGCAGCGTAATCACTCCGGATGAGCAGTTCTTC
CASSVITPDEQFF
>TRBJ2-1|TRBV24-1|NA|TRBD1
TGTGCCACCAGTGATGGCGTGGACAGGGCGGGAAATGAGCAGTTCTTC
CATSDGVDRAGNEQFF